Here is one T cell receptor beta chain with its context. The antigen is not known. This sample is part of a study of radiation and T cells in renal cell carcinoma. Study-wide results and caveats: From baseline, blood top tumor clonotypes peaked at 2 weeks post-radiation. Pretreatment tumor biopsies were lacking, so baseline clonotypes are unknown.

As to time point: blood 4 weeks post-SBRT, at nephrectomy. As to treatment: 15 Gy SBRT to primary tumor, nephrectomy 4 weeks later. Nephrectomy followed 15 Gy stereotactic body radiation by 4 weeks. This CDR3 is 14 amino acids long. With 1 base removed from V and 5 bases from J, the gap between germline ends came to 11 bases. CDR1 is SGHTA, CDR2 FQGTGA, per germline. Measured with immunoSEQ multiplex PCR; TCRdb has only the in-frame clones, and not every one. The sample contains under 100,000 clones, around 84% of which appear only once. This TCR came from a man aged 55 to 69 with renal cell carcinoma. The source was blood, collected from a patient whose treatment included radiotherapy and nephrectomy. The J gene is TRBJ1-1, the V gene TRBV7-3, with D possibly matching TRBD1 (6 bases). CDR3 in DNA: TGTGCCAGCAGCTTAATTGGGCAGGGGACTGAAGCTTTCTTT. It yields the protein CASSLIGQGTEAFF.